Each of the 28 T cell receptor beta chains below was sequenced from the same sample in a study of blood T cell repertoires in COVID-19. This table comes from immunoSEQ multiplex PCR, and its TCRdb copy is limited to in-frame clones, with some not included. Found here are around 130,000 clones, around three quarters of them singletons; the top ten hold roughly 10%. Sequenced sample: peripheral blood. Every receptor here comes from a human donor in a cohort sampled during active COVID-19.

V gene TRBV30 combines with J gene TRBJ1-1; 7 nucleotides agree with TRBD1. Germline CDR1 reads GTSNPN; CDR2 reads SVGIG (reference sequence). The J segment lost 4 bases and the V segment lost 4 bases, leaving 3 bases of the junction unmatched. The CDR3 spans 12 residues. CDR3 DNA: TGTGCCTGGACAGGGGGAAGCACTGAAGCTTTCTTT. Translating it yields CAWTGGSTEAFF.

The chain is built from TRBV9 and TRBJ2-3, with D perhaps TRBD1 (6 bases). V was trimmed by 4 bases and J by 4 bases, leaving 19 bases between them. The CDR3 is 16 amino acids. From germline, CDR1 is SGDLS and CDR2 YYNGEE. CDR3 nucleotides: TGTGCCAGCAGCACCACCCCGGGACAACCCCCAGATACGCAGTATTTT. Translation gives CASSTTPGQPPDTQYF.

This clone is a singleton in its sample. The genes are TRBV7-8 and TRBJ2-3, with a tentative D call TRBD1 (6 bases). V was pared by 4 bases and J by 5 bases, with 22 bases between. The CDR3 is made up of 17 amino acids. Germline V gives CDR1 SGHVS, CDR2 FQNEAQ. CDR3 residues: CASSSRGMDFSGDTQYF. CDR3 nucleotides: TGTGCCAGCAGCTCAAGGGGGATGGACTTTTCGGGAGATACGCAGTATTTT.

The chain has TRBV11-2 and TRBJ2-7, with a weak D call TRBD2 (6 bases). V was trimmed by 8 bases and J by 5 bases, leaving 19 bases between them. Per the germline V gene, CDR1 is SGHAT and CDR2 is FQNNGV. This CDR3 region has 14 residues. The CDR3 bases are TGTGCCAGCCACCGGGGGTGGGAGTTTGACGAGCAGTACTTC. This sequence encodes CASHRGWEFDEQYF.

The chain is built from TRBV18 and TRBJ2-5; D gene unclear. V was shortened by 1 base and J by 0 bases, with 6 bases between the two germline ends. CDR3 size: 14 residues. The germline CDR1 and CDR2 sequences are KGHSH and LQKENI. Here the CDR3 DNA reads TGTGCCAGCTCACCACAAGCCAACCAAGAGACCCAGTACTTC. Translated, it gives CASSPQANQETQYF.

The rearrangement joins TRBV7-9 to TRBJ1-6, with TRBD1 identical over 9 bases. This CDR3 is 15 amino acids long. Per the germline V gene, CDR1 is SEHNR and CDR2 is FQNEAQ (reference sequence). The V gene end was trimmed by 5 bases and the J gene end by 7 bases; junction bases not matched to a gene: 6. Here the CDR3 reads CASSGTGIGNSPLHF. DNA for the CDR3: TGTGCCAGCAGCGGGACAGGGATAGGGAATTCACCCCTCCACTTT.

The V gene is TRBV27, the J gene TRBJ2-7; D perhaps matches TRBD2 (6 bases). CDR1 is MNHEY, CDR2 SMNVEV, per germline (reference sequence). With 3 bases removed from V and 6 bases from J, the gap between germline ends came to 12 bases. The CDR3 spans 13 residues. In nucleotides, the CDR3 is TGTGCCAGCAGTTTTCTTGGAGGGGTCGAGCAGTACTTC. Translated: CASSFLGGVEQYF.

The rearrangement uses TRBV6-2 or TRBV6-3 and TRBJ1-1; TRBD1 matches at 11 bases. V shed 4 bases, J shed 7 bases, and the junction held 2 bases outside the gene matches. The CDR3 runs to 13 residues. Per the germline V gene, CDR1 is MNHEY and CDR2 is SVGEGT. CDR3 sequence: CASSWTGGVEAFF. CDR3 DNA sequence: TGTGCCAGCAGTTGGACAGGGGGCGTTGAAGCTTTCTTT.

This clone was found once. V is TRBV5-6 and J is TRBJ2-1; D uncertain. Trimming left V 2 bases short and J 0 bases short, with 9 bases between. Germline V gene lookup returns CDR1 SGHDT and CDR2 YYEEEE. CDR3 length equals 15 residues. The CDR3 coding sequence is TGTGCCAGCAGCTTTTCCGGCGGCTCCTACAATGAGCAGTTCTTC. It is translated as CASSFSGGSYNEQFF.

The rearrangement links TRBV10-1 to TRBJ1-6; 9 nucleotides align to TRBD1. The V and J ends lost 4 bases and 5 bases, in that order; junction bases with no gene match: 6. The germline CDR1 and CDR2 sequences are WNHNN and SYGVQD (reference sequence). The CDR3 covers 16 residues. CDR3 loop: CASSGDRESDNSPLHF. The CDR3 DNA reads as TGCGCCAGCAGTGGGGACAGGGAATCTGATAATTCACCCCTCCACTTT.

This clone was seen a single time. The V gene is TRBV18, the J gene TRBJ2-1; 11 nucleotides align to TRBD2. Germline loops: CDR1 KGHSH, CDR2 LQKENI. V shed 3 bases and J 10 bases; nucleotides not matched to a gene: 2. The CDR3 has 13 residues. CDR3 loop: CASSPTSGGEQFF. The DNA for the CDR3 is TGTGCCAGCTCACCTACTAGCGGGGGAGAGCAGTTCTTC.

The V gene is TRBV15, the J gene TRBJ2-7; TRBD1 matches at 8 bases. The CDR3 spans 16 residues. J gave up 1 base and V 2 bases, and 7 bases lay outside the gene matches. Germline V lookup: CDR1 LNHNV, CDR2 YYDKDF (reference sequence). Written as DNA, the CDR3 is TGTGCCACCAGCAGAAAACAGGGGGATATTTCCTACGAGCAGTACTTC. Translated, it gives CATSRKQGDISYEQYF.

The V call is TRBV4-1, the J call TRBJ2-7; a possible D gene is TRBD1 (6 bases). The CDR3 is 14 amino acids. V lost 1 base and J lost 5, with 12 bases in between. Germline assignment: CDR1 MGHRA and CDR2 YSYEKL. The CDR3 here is CASSQAWGTNEQYF. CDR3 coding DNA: TGCGCCAGCAGCCAAGCGTGGGGGACAAACGAGCAGTACTTC.

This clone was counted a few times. The CDR3 coding sequence is TGTGCCATCAGTGGCGGGGGGGCAGAGCATCAGCCCCAGCATTTT. Translating it yields CAISGGGAEHQPQHF. The rearrangement joins TRBV10-3 to TRBJ1-5, with D maybe TRBD1 (6 bases). CDR1 and CDR2 from the germline V gene are ENHRY and SYGVKD. The CDR3 loop spans 15 amino acids. With 4 bases removed from V and 5 bases from J, the gap between germline ends came to 15 bases.

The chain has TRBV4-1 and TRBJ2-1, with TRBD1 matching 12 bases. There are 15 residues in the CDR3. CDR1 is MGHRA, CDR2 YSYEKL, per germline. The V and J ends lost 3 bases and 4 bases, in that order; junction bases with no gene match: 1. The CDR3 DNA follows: TGCGCCAGCAGCCAGGGACAGGGGGCTTACAATGAGCAGTTCTTC. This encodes CASSQGQGAYNEQFF.

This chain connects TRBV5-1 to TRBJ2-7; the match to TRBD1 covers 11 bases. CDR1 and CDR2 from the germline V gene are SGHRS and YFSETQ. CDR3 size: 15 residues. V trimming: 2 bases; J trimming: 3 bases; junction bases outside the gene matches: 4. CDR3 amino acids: CASSFDGTGGYEQYF. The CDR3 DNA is TGCGCCAGCAGCTTTGACGGGACAGGGGGCTACGAGCAGTACTTC.

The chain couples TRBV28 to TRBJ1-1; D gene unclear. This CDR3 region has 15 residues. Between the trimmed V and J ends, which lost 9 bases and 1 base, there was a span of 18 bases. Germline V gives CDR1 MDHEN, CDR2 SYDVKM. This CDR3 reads CASEQVSFGNTEAFF. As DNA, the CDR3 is TGTGCCAGTGAGCAGGTTTCCTTTGGGAACACTGAAGCTTTCTTT.

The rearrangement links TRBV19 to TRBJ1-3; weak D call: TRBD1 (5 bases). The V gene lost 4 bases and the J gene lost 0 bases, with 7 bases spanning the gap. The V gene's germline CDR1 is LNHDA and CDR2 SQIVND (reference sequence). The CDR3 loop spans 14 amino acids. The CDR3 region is CASSNTGSGNTIYF. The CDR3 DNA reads TGTGCCAGTAGTAACACAGGCTCTGGAAACACCATATATTTT. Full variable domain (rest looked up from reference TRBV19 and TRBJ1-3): DGGITQSPKYLFRKEGQNVTLSCEQNLNHDAMYWYRQDPGQGLRLIYYSQIVNDFQKGDIAEGYSVSREKKESFPLTVTSAQKNPTAFYLCASSNTGSGNTIYFGEGSWLTVV.

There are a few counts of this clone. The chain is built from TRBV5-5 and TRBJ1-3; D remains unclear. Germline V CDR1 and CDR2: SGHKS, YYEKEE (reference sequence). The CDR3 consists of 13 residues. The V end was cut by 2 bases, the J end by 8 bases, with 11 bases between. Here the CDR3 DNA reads TGTGCCAGCAGCTTACAAACTGAGGACACCATATATTTT. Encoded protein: CASSLQTEDTIYF.

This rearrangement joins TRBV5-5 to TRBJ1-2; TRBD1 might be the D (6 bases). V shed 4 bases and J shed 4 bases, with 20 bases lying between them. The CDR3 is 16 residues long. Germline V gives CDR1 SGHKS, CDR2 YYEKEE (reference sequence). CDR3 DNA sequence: TGTGCCAGCAGCGCGACGGGACACCGGACCGGCTATGGCTACACCTTC. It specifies CASSATGHRTGYGYTF.

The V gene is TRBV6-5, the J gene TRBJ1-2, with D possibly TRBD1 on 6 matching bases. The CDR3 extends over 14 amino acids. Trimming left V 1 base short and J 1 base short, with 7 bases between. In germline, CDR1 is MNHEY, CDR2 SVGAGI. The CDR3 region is CASSYLDSNYGYTF. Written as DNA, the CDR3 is TGTGCCAGCAGTTACTTGGACAGTAACTATGGCTACACCTTC.

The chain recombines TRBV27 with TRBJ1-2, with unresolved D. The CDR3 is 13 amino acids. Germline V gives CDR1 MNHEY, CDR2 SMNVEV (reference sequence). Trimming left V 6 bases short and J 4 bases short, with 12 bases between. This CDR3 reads CASRYSPAYGYTF. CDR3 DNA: TGTGCCAGCAGATACAGCCCAGCCTATGGCTACACCTTC.

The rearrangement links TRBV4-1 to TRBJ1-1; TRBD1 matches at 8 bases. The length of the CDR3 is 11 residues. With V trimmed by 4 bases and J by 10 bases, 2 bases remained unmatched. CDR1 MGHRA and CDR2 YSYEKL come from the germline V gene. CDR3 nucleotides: TGCGCCAGCAGCCGACAGGGGATAGCTTTCTTT. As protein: CASSRQGIAFF.

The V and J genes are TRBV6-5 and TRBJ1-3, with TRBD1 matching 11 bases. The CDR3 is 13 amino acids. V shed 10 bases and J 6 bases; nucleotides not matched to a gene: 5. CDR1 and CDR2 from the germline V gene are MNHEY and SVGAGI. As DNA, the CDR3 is TGTGCCACCAGGACAGGGGGCGAAAACACCATATATTTT. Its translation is CATRTGGENTIYF.

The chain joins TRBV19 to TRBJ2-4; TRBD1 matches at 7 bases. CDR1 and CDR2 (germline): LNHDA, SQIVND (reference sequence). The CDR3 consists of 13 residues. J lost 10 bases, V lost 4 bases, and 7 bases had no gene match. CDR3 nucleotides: TGTGCCAGTAGTACCCGGGACAGAGGTATTCAGTACTTC. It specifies CASSTRDRGIQYF. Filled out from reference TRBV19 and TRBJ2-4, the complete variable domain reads DGGITQSPKYLFRKEGQNVTLSCEQNLNHDAMYWYRQDPGQGLRLIYYSQIVNDFQKGDIAEGYSVSREKKESFPLTVTSAQKNPTAFYLCASSTRDRGIQYFGAGTRLSVL.

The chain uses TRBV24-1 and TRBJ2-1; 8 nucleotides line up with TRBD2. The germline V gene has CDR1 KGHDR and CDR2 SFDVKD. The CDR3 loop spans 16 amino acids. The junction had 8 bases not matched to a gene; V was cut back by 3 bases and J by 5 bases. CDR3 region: CATSDPGGAIDNEQFF. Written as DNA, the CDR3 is TGTGCCACCAGTGATCCCGGGGGGGCTATCGACAATGAGCAGTTCTTC.

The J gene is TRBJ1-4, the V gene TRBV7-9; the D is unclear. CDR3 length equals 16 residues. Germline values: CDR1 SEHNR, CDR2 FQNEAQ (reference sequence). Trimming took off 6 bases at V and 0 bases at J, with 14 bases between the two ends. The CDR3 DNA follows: TGTGCCAGCAGTTCAGAGGTGGTTGCAACTAATGAAAAACTGTTTTTT. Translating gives CASSSEVVATNEKLFF.

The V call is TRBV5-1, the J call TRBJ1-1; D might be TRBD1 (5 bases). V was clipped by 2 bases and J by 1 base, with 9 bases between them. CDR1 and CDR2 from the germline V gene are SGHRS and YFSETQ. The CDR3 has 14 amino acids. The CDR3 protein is CASSFEGANTEAFF. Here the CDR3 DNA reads TGCGCCAGCAGCTTCGAAGGGGCGAACACTGAAGCTTTCTTT.